The T cell receptor (beta chain) under discussion was sequenced for a study of lymphopenia after photon versus proton radiotherapy. Clones were sequenced by immunoSEQ multiplex PCR, and TCRdb holds only the in-frame ones, with some missing. The table includes around 26,000 clones, around four fifths detected once. This clone was counted only a few times. Germline V gives CDR1 GTSNPN, CDR2 SVGIG (reference sequence). Trimming left V 4 bases short and J 2 bases short, with 8 bases between. The CDR3 spans 12 residues. The specimen was peripheral blood, collected from a patient treated with proton-based radiotherapy. The TCR sequence derives from a woman between 65 and 79 years old with pancreatic cancer. The rearrangement links TRBV30 to TRBJ1-2; no clear D gene. The CDR3 nucleotides are TGTGCCTGGACGACGGACAACTATGGCTACACCTTC. Amino acid sequence: CAWTTDNYGYTF.